The entry that follows covers one TCR beta chain sequence. The junction and the germline gene differ at one end; a read error may be behind it. The sample comes from a study of tumor-infiltrating lymphocytes in primary liver carcinoma. Germline V gives CDR1 MDHEN, CDR2 SYDVKM. The CDR3 sequence is 14 residues long. Reverse transcription of approximately 500 ng total RNA with a constant-region primer produced TCR beta cDNA. Libraries for TCR beta were built through three nested multiplex PCR rounds, which together made up a slightly modified ARM-PCR procedure. For approximately 11 cycles apiece, the opening two PCR rounds ran with TRBV1-TRBV30 forward primers and a C-beta reverse primer. TCRdb ran MiXCR on the multiplex PCR reads and lists one entry per CDR3 protein. The sample lists roughly 120,000 distinct CDR3 sequences; 55% to 75% were seen once. The study co-extracted DNA and RNA from about 19-30 mg of unsorted bulk tissue.

Material for sequencing was liver tumor tissue from sampling region 3. Specified subset: tumor region T3, left-lateral pole. The source of this sequence is a woman aged 55-70 years with primary liver carcinoma and hepatitis B virus infection. The rearrangement uses TRBV28 and TRBJ1-6, with 9 bases identical to TRBD1. The CDR3 here is CTSRTGAYNSPLHF. CDR3 DNA sequence: TGTACCAGCAGGACAGGGGCCTATAATTCACCCCTCCACTTT.